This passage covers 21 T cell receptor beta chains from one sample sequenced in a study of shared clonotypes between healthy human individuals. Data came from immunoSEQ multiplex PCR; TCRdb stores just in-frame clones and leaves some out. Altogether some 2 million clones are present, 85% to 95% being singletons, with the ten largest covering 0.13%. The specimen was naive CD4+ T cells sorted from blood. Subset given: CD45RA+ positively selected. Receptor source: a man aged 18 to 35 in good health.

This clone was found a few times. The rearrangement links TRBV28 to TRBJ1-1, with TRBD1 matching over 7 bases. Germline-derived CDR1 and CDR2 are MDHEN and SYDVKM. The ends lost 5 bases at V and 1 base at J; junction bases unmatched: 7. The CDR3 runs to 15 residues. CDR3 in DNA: TGTGCCAGCAGTCCGCCGCGACAGGGGAACACTGAAGCTTTCTTT. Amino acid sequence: CASSPPRQGNTEAFF.

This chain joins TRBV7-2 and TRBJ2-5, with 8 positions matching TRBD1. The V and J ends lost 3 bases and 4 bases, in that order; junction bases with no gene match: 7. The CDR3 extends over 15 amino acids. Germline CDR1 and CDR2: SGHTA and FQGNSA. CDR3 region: CASSLDGQGRETQYF. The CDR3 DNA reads TGTGCCAGCAGCTTGGACGGACAGGGAAGAGAGACCCAGTACTTC.

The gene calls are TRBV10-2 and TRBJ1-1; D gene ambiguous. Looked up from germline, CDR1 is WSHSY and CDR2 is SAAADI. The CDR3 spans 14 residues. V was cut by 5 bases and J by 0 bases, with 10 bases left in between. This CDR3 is CASSNAAVNTEAFF. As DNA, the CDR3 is TGCGCCAGCAGTAACGCGGCGGTGAACACTGAAGCTTTCTTT.

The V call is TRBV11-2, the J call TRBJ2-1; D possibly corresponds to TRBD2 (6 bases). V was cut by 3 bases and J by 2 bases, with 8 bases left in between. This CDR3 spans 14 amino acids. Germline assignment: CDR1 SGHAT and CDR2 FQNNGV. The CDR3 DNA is TGTGCCAGCAGCTTTGGGGGGACCTACAATGAGCAGTTCTTC. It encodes CASSFGGTYNEQFF.

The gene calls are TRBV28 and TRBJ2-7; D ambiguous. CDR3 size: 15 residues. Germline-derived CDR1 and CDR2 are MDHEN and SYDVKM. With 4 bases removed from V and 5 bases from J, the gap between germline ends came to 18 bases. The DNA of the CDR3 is TGTGCCAGCAGTTCCCCGGGTCCCCAGGTCAACGAGCAGTACTTC. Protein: CASSSPGPQVNEQYF.

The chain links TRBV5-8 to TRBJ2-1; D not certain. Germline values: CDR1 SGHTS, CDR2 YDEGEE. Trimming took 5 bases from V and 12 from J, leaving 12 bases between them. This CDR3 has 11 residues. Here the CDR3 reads CASSSSVGQFF. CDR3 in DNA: TGTGCCAGCAGTTCCTCTGTGGGGCAGTTCTTC.

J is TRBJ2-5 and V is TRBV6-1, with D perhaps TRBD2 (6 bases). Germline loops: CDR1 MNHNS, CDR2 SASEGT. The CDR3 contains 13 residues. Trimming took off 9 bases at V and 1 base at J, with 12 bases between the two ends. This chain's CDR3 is CASKTGVQETQYF. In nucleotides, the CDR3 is TGTGCCAGTAAAACGGGAGTCCAAGAGACCCAGTACTTC.

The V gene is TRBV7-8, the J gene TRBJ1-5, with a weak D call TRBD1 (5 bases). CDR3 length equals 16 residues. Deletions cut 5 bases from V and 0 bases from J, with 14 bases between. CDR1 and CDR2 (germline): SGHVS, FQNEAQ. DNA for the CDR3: TGTGCCAGCAGCCGTAACGGGGGGAGTAGCAATCAGCCCCAGCATTTT. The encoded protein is CASSRNGGSSNQPQHF.

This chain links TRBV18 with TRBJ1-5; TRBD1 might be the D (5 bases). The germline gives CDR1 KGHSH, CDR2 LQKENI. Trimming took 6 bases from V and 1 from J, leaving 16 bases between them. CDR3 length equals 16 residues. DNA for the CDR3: TGTGCCAGCTCCTTAAGGTCCGGGGGGAGCAATCAGCCCCAGCATTTT. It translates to CASSLRSGGSNQPQHF. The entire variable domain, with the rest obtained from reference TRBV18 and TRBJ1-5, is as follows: NAGVMQNPRHLVRRRGQEARLRCSPMKGHSHVYWYRQLPEEGLKFMVYLQKENIIDESGMPKERFSAEFPKEGPSILRIQQVVRGDSAAYFCASSLRSGGSNQPQHFGDGTRLSIL.

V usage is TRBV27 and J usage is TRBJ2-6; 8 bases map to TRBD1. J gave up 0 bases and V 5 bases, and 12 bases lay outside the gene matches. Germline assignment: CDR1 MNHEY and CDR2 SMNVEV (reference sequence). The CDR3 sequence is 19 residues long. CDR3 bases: TGTGCCAGCAGTCCTCACCGGACAGGGCGCACCTCTGGGGCCAACGTCCTGACTTTC. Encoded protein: CASSPHRTGRTSGANVLTF. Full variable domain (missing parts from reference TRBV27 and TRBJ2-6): EAQVTQNPRYLITVTGKKLTVTCSQNMNHEYMSWYRQDPGLGLRQIYYSMNVEVTDKGDVPEGYKVSRKEKRNFPLILESPSPNQTSLYFCASSPHRTGRTSGANVLTFGAGSRLTVL.

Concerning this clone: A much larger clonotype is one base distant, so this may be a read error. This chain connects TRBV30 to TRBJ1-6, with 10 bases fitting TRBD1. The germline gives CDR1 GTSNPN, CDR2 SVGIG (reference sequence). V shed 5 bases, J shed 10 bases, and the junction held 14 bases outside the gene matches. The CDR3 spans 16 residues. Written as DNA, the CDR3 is TGTGCCTGGGGTCTGACGCGGACAGGGGGTGAGTCACCCCTCCACTTT. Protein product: CAWGLTRTGGESPLHF.

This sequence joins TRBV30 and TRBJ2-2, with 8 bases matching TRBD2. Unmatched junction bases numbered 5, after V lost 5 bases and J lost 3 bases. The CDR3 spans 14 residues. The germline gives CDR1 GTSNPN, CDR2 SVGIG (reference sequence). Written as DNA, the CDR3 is TGTGCCTGGGGCGGGAGGCGGCACACCGGGGAGCTGTTTTTT. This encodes CAWGGRRHTGELFF.

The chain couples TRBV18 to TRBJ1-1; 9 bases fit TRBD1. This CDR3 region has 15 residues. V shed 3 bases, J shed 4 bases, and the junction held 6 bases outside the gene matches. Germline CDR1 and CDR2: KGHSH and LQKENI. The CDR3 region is CASSPRTGDSTEAFF. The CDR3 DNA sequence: TGTGCCAGCTCACCCCGGACAGGGGATAGCACTGAAGCTTTCTTT.

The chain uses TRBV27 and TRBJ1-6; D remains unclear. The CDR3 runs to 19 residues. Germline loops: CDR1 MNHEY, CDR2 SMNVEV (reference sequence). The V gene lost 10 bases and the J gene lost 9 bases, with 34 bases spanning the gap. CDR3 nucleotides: TGTGCCACCCAAAGAAAGGATTCTCTTTCTTCGGGCGGGGTTTCACCCCTCCACTTT. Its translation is CATQRKDSLSSGGVSPLHF.

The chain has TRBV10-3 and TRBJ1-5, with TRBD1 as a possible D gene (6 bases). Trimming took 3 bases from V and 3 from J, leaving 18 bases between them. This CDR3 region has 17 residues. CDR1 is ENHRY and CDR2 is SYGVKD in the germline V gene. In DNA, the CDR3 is TGTGCCATCAGTGATAGGGCAGGGGAAATCACCAATCAGCCCCAGCATTTT. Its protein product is CAISDRAGEITNQPQHF.

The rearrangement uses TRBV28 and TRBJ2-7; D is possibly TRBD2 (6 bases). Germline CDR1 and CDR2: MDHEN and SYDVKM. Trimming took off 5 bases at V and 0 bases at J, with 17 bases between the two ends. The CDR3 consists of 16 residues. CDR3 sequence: CASSGSRGRLSYEQYF. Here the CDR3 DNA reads TGTGCCAGCAGTGGATCCCGGGGGAGACTCTCCTACGAGCAGTACTTC. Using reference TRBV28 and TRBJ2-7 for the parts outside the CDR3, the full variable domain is DVKVTQSSRYLVKRTGEKVFLECVQDMDHENMFWYRQDPGLGLRLIYFSYDVKMKEKGDIPEGYSVSREKKERFSLILESASTNQTSMYLCASSGSRGRLSYEQYFGPGTRLTVT.

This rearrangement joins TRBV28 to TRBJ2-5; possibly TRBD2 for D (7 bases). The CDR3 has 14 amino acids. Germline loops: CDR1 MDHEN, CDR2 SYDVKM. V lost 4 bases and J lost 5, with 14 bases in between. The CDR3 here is CASSWVRGAETQYF. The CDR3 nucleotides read TGTGCCAGCAGTTGGGTCCGGGGGGCTGAGACCCAGTACTTC.

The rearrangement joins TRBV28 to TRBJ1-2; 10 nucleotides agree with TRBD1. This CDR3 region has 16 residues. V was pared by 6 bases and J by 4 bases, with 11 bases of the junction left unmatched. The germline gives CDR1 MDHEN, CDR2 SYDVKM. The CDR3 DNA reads TGTGCCAGCAGCCATTGGACAGGGGGGGCGATCTATGGCTACACCTTC. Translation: CASSHWTGGAIYGYTF.

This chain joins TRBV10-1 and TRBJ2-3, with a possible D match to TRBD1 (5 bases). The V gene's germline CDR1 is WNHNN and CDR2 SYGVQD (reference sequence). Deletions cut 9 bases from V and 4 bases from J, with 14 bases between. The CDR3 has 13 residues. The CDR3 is CASKGLSPDTQYF. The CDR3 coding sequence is TGCGCCAGTAAGGGGCTCTCCCCAGATACGCAGTATTTT.

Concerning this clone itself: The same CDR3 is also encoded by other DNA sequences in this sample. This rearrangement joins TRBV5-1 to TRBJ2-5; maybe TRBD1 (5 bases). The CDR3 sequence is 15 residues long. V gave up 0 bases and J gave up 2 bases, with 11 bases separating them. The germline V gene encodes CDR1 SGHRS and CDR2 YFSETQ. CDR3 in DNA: TGCGCCAGCAGCTTGGCCGCAGGGTGGCAAGAGACCCAGTACTTC. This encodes CASSLAAGWQETQYF.

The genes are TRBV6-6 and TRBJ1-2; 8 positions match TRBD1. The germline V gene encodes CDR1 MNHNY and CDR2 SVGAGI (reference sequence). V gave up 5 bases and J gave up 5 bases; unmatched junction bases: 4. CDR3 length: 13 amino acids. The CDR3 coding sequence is TGTGCCAGCAGTCCGGGACAGGAATATGGCTACACCTTC. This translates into CASSPGQEYGYTF.